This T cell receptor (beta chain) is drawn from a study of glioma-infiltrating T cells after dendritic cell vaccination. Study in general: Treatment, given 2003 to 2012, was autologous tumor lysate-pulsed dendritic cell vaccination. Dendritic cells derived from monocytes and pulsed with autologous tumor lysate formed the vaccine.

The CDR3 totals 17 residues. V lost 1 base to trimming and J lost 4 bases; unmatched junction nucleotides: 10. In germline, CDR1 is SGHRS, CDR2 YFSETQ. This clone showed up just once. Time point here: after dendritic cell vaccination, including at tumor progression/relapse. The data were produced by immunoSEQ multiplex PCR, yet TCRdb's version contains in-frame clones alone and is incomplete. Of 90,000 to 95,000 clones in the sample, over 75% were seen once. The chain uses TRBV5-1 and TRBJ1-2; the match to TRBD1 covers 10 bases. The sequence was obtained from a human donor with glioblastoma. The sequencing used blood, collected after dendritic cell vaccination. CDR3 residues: CASSLLGRDRGSYGYTF. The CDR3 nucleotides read TGCGCCAGCAGCTTGCTTGGTCGGGACAGGGGTTCCTATGGCTACACCTTC.